This T cell receptor beta chain emerged from a study of blood T cell repertoires in COVID-19. About the research overall: From the United States, Italy and Spain came samples of acute and convalescent COVID-19. PBMCs, B-cell-depleted T cells, or T cells were the source of the cDNA or gDNA that made up the material.

This CDR3 comprises 15 residues. V was cut by 0 bases and J by 1 base, with 9 bases left in between. Germline V lookup: CDR1 LGHDT, CDR2 YNNKEL (reference sequence). Study processing details: Quantification of nucleated cells was approximated via reference gene primer amplification. This table comes from immunoSEQ multiplex PCR, and its TCRdb copy is limited to in-frame clones, with some not included. That table furnishes V, J and clone size, whereas the DNA furnished D and trimming. Among 150,000 to 200,000 clones listed, 80% to 90% were seen once. This TCR came from a human donor in a cohort sampled during active COVID-19. This sequence joins TRBV3-1 (or the pseudogene TRBV3-2) and TRBJ1-1; D remains unclear. The sequencing input was peripheral blood. The CDR3 DNA sequence: TGTGCCAGCAGCCAAGATCTGGGGAGGAACACTGAAGCTTTCTTT. Translated, it gives CASSQDLGRNTEAFF.